These 17 T cell receptor beta chains share one sample of origin, sequenced in a study of OX40 agonist ivuxolimab in advanced cancers. Produced via immunoSEQ multiplex PCR; TCRdb's table is partial and in-frame only. The repertoire holds roughly 60,000 clones, with 90% to 95% as singletons. The sequences come from CD4+ or CD8+ T cells sorted from blood, collected in a trial of the OX40 agonist ivuxolimab. The receptors here all came from an adult with an advanced solid tumor such as melanoma, head and neck, liver or kidney cancer.

The V call is TRBV15, the J call TRBJ2-6; D is uncertain. V lost 5 bases, J lost 0 bases, and 14 bases lay in between. The CDR3 loop spans 17 amino acids. Germline CDR1 LNHNV, CDR2 YYDKDF (reference sequence). The CDR3 is CATSRPSISSGANVLTF. CDR3 in DNA: TGTGCCACCAGCCGGCCGTCAATTAGCTCTGGGGCCAACGTCCTGACTTTC.

The CDR3: CASSRSTEGYQPQHF. CDR3 nucleotides: TGTGCCAGCAGTCGTTCGACAGAGGGCTATCAGCCCCAGCATTTT. V gene TRBV6-5 combines with J gene TRBJ1-5; possibly TRBD1 for D (5 bases). V was pared by 5 bases and J by 5 bases, with 16 bases between. The CDR3 is 15 amino acids. Per the germline V gene, CDR1 is MNHEY and CDR2 is SVGAGI.

The rearrangement links TRBV7-2 to TRBJ2-3; 13 bases fit TRBD2. Germline V gives CDR1 SGHTA, CDR2 FQGNSA. V was clipped by 5 bases and J by 3 bases; unmatched bases: 11. The CDR3 has 18 amino acids. The CDR3 spells CASSPNGLAGDRTDTQYF. Here the CDR3 DNA reads TGTGCCAGCAGCCCAAACGGACTAGCGGGAGATCGGACAGATACGCAGTATTTT. Full variable domain (missing parts from reference TRBV7-2 and TRBJ2-3): GAGVSQSPSNKVTEKGKDVELRCDPISGHTALYWYRQSLGQGLEFLIYFQGNSAPDKSGLPSDRFSAERTGGSVSTLTIQRTQQEDSAVYLCASSPNGLAGDRTDTQYFGPGTRLTVL.

The rearrangement uses TRBV6-1 and TRBJ2-1, with 9 bases identical to TRBD1. Germline assignment: CDR1 MNHNS and CDR2 SASEGT. The V segment lost 1 base and the J segment 7 bases; nucleotides outside the gene matches: 5. The CDR3 runs 15 residues. The CDR3 spells CASSEGTGVRNEQFF. In DNA form, the CDR3 reads TGTGCCAGCAGTGAAGGGACAGGGGTTCGGAATGAGCAGTTCTTC.

The CDR3 DNA follows: TGTGCCAGTAGTAGGGGACTAGCGGGAACTAGCACAGATACGCAGTATTTT. Translation gives CASSRGLAGTSTDTQYF. The rearrangement links TRBV19 to TRBJ2-3, with 13 bases matching TRBD2. Looked up from germline, CDR1 is LNHDA and CDR2 is SQIVND (reference sequence). CDR3 length: 17 residues. The ends lost 4 bases at V and 0 bases at J; junction bases unmatched: 4. The full variable domain, completed using reference TRBV19 and TRBJ2-3, is DGGITQSPKYLFRKEGQNVTLSCEQNLNHDAMYWYRQDPGQGLRLIYYSQIVNDFQKGDIAEGYSVSREKKESFPLTVTSAQKNPTAFYLCASSRGLAGTSTDTQYFGPGTRLTVL.

The chain couples TRBV5-6 to TRBJ2-1; maybe TRBD2 (5 bases). Trimming pared 1 base from V and 8 bases from J, leaving 13 bases between. This CDR3 contains 14 residues. Germline-derived CDR1 and CDR2 are SGHDT and YYEEEE. As DNA, the CDR3 is TGTGCCAGCAGCTTGTCTTCGAGGGTGGATGAGCAGTTCTTC. Translated: CASSLSSRVDEQFF.

The rearrangement links TRBV4-3 to TRBJ1-1, with D perhaps matching TRBD1 (5 bases). CDR1 is LGHNA, CDR2 YSLEER, per germline. This CDR3 comprises 14 residues. The germline V and J ends were trimmed by 8 bases and 0 bases, with 13 bases remaining between them. The DNA for the CDR3 is TGCGCCAGCGCCTCAGGGTCCATGAACACTGAAGCTTTCTTT. As protein: CASASGSMNTEAFF.

This clone was counted a single time. V gene TRBV27 combines with J gene TRBJ2-3; TRBD1 matches at 10 bases. The germline V gene has CDR1 MNHEY and CDR2 SMNVEV (reference sequence). The CDR3 has 16 residues. The ends lost 6 bases at V and 4 bases at J; junction bases unmatched: 10. The CDR3 DNA reads TGTGCCAGCAGAAAGACAGGGGGCCCCTACGCAGATACGCAGTATTTT. Protein product: CASRKTGGPYADTQYF.

This chain joins TRBV9 and TRBJ2-1, with unresolved D. With 3 bases removed from V and 6 bases from J, the gap between germline ends came to 4 bases. Germline assignment: CDR1 SGDLS and CDR2 YYNGEE. This CDR3 comprises 11 residues. CDR3 in DNA: TGTGCCAGCAGCGAAAGCAATGAGCAGTTCTTC. Its protein product is CASSESNEQFF.

This clone was observed once. This rearrangement joins TRBV27 to TRBJ1-2; TRBD1 is a possible D gene (5 bases). CDR1 MNHEY and CDR2 SMNVEV come from the germline V gene (reference sequence). The CDR3 is 17 amino acids. V lost 6 bases and J 2 bases, leaving 22 bases between the germline ends. The CDR3 loop reads CASSPNLKLQVNYGYTF. The CDR3 region has the DNA TGTGCCAGCAGCCCTAACCTTAAATTACAGGTGAACTATGGCTACACCTTC.

The chain is built from TRBV6-5 and TRBJ1-5; tentatively, D is TRBD1 (5 bases). This CDR3 is 12 amino acids long. V lost 2 bases, J lost 7 bases, and 6 bases lay in between. The germline CDR1 and CDR2 sequences are MNHEY and SVGAGI. The CDR3 reads CASSYGGQPQHF. CDR3 DNA: TGTGCCAGCAGTTACGGGGGGCAGCCCCAGCATTTT.

The rearrangement links TRBV7-3 to TRBJ2-1, with 7 positions matching TRBD2. This CDR3 has 16 amino acids. Germline-derived CDR1 and CDR2 are SGHTA and FQGTGA. The V and J ends lost 1 base and 1 base, in that order; junction bases with no gene match: 4. This CDR3 reads CASSLMGGSSYNEQFF. For the CDR3, the DNA is TGTGCCAGCAGCTTAATGGGCGGGAGTTCCTACAATGAGCAGTTCTTC.

V usage is TRBV5-5 and J usage is TRBJ2-7; D assignment may be TRBD1 or TRBD2 (6 bases each). V shed 3 bases and J shed 2 bases, with 15 bases lying between them. Looked up from germline, CDR1 is SGHKS and CDR2 is YYEKEE (reference sequence). The CDR3 is 15 amino acids. CDR3 protein: CASSSIDGGPYEQYF. CDR3 sequence (DNA): TGTGCCAGCAGCTCCATCGATGGGGGGCCCTACGAGCAGTACTTC.

This clone occurred once. This rearrangement joins TRBV7-3 to TRBJ2-7; 11 nucleotides line up with TRBD1. The V gene's germline CDR1 is SGHTA and CDR2 FQGTGA. The CDR3 contains 15 residues. V lost 5 bases, J lost 4 bases, and 7 bases stayed unmatched. CDR3 protein: CASSLDGQGAYEQYF. Here the CDR3 DNA reads TGTGCCAGCAGCCTTGACGGACAGGGGGCTTACGAGCAGTACTTC.

This CDR3 is CASSPQSGNTIYF. As DNA, the CDR3 is TGTGCCAGCAGCCCCCAGTCTGGAAACACCATATATTTT. The chain couples TRBV7-9 to TRBJ1-3; D call uncertain. The V gene's germline CDR1 is SEHNR and CDR2 FQNEAQ (reference sequence). V lost 5 bases, J lost 1 base, and 6 bases lay in between. This CDR3 has 13 residues.

This sequence joins TRBV29-1 and TRBJ2-7; D is unresolved. The V gene lost 2 bases and the J gene lost 3 bases, with 8 bases spanning the gap. This CDR3 region has 12 residues. Germline CDR1 reads SQVTM; CDR2 reads ANQGSEA. CDR3 coding DNA: TGCAGCGTTGAAAACACCCTCTACGAGCAGTACTTC. Translated: CSVENTLYEQYF.

This rearrangement joins TRBV4-3 to TRBJ2-2, with TRBD2 matching 10 bases. J gave up 7 bases and V 8 bases, and 10 bases lay outside the gene matches. The CDR3 totals 15 residues. Germline V CDR1 and CDR2: LGHNA, YSLEER. The CDR3 reads CASPEREGSGGELFF. For the CDR3, the DNA is TGCGCCAGCCCAGAGCGGGAGGGGTCGGGCGGGGAGCTGTTTTTT.